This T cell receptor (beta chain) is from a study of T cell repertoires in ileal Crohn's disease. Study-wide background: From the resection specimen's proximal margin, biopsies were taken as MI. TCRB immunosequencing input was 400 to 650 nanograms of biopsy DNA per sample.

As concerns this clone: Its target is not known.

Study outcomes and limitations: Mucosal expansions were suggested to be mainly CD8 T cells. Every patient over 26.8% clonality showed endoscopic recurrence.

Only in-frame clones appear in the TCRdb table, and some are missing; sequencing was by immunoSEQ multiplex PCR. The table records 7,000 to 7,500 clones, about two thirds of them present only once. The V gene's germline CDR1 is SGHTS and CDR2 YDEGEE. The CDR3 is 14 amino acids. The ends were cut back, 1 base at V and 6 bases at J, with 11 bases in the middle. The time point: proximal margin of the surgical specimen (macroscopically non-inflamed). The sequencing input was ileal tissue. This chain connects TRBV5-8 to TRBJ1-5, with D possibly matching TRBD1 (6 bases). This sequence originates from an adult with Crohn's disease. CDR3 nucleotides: TGTGCCAGCAGCTTGCGCGGACAGCGTCAGCCCCAGCATTTT. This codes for CASSLRGQRQPQHF.